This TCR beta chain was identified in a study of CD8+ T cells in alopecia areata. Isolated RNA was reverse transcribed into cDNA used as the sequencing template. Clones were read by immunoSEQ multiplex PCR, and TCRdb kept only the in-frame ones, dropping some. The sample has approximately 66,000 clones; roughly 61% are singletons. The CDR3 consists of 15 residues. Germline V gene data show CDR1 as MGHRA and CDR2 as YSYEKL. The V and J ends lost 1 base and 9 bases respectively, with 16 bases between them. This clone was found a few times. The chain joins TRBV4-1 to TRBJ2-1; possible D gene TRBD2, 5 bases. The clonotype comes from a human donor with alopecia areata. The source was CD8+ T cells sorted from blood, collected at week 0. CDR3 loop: CASSQGLAESGEQFF. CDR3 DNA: TGCGCCAGCAGCCAAGGTCTAGCAGAAAGTGGTGAGCAGTTCTTC.